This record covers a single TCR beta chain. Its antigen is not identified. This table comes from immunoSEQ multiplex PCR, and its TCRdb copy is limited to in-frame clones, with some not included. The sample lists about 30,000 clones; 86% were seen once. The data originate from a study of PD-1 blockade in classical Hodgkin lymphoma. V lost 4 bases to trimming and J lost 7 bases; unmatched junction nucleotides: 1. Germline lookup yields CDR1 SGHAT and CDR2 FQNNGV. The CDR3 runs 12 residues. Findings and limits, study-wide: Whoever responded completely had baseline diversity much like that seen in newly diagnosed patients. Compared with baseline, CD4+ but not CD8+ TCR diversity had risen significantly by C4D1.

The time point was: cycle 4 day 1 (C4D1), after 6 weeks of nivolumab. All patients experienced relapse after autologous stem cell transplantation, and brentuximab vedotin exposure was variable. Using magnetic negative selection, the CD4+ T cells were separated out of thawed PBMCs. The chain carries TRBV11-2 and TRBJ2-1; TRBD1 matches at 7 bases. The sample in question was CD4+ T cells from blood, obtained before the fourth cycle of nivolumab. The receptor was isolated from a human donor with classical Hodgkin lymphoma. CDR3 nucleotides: TGTGCCAGCAGCTACAGGGGTAATGAGCAGTTCTTC. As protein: CASSYRGNEQFF. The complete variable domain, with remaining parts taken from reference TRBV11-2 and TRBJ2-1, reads EAGVAQSPRYKIIEKRQSVAFWCNPISGHATLYWYQQILGQGPKLLIQFQNNGVVDDSQLPKDRFSAERLKGVDSTLKIQPAKLEDSAVYLCASSYRGNEQFFGPGTRLTVL.